The 6 T cell receptor beta chains presented below share a single source sample, sequenced in a study of blood T cell repertoires in COVID-19. The table came from immunoSEQ multiplex PCR; TCRdb's copy has only in-frame clones and leaves some out. The sample includes about 59,000 clones, roughly 87% of them seen just once. The sequencing input was peripheral blood. The receptors stem from a man older than 75 in a cohort sampled during active COVID-19.

The V call is TRBV7-3, the J call TRBJ2-3, with TRBD2 identical over 8 bases. With 2 bases clipped from V and 4 bases from J, the junction kept 5 bases outside the gene matches. Per germline, CDR1 SGHTA and CDR2 FQGTGA. The CDR3 is 15 amino acids. The CDR3 is CASSLSAGGPDTQYF. The DNA for the CDR3 is TGTGCCAGCAGCTTATCGGCGGGAGGCCCAGATACGCAGTATTTT.

The chain couples TRBV10-2 to TRBJ2-5, with D possibly being TRBD1 (5 bases). Germline V CDR1 and CDR2: WSHSY, SAAADI. The CDR3 runs to 13 residues. V was cut by 1 base and J by 9 bases, with 12 bases left in between. In nucleotides, the CDR3 is TGCGCCAGCAGTGAGTTAGGAAGGGGCGCCCAGTACTTC. It codes for CASSELGRGAQYF.

The CDR3 DNA reads as TGCGGAAGCGGCGGTAGCGGGCCTCAAAGGGAGACCCAGTACTTC. Amino acids: CGSGGSGPQRETQYF. The chain couples TRBV10-2 to TRBJ2-5; TRBD2 aligns across 7 bases. This CDR3 has 15 amino acids. Germline CDR1 reads WSHSY; CDR2 reads SAAADI.

The J gene is TRBJ1-1, the V gene TRBV29-1; unclear D gene. CDR1 and CDR2 (germline): SQVTM, ANQGSEA. Trimming removed 7 bases at V and 2 bases at J, with 8 bases between. This CDR3 contains 11 residues. CDR3 in DNA: TGCAGCGGATACACAAACACTGAAGCTTTCTTT. Protein product: CSGYTNTEAFF.

The chain has TRBV9 and TRBJ1-5; a possible D gene is TRBD1 (5 bases). This CDR3 comprises 14 residues. CDR1 and CDR2 (germline): SGDLS, YYNGEE. The ends were cut back, 5 bases at V and 2 bases at J, with 11 bases in the middle. The CDR3: CASSTTVGNQPQHF. In DNA, the CDR3 is TGTGCCAGCAGTACGACAGTCGGCAATCAGCCCCAGCATTTT.

This chain joins TRBV14 and TRBJ1-1; TRBD1 might be the D (5 bases). Trimming shortened V by 2 bases and J by 5 bases, and 18 bases separated the two germline ends. Looked up from germline, CDR1 is SGHDN and CDR2 is FVKESK. This CDR3 has 16 amino acids. This CDR3 is CASSQFLKPGGTEAFF. The CDR3 nucleotides read TGTGCCAGCAGCCAATTCCTAAAGCCGGGGGGGACTGAAGCTTTCTTT.